This T cell receptor (beta chain) was observed in a study of cytomegalovirus exposure and HLA in healthy donors. Overall study context: T cells numbering around 190 million yielded some 110 million unique TCR beta sequences in an earlier analysis. Whole-study findings and limits: A highly shared variant cluster was judged a likely technical artifact. The study labeled more than 150 TCR beta chains cytomegalovirus-associated.

This CDR3 spans 13 amino acids. From germline, CDR1 is ENHRY and CDR2 SYGVKD. V lost 10 bases to trimming and J lost 2 bases, with 11 bases between them. This clone was seen only a few times. Its specificity is unknown. Though nominally healthy at sampling, donors likely had unrecorded immune exposures. The PCR used 60 Vbeta and 13 Jbeta primers. TCRdb's table, derived via immunoSEQ multiplex PCR, lists solely in-frame clones and lacks some. Of about 150,000 clones listed, 75% to 80% are singletons. The sequenced sample consisted of PBMCs. The V gene is TRBV10-3, the J gene TRBJ2-2; D is unresolved. The receptor's source is a middle-aged man in good health and CMV-seropositive. CDR3 nucleotides: TGTGCCACACAGACCCCTAACACCGGGGAGCTGTTTTTT. Translation: CATQTPNTGELFF.